This T cell receptor (beta chain) was sequenced for a study of vaccination effects on CD4 cells after COVID-19. Study outcomes and limitations: There was marked clonal contraction among infection- and vaccine-induced clones late after vaccination.

TCRdb's table, derived via immunoSEQ multiplex PCR, lists solely in-frame clones and lacks some. The sample shows about 23,000 clones, roughly two thirds of them seen only once. This clone appeared a few times. The antigen is undetermined. After expansion with viral peptide pools in the ViraFEST assay, antigen-specific CD4+ T cells were sequenced. Researchers isolated CD4+ T cells once around 11 days of culture had elapsed. Vaccine recipients had no previous SARS-CoV-2 infection; their nucleocapsid antibodies were negative. Sample: CD4+ T cells from PBMCs cultured with SARS-CoV-2 spike peptides, taken before COVID-19 vaccination. The clonotype originates from a human donor who received a COVID-19 vaccine.

The CDR3, as DNA: TGTGCCAGCAGCCAAGATACTGGTGGATTGAACACTGAAGCTTTCTTT. Translated, it gives CASSQDTGGLNTEAFF. The chain combines TRBV3-1 (or the pseudogene TRBV3-2) with TRBJ1-1; no reliable D call. V was pared by 0 bases and J by 0 bases, with 11 bases between. This CDR3 has 16 residues. Germline CDR1 reads LGHDT; CDR2 reads YNNKEL (reference sequence).